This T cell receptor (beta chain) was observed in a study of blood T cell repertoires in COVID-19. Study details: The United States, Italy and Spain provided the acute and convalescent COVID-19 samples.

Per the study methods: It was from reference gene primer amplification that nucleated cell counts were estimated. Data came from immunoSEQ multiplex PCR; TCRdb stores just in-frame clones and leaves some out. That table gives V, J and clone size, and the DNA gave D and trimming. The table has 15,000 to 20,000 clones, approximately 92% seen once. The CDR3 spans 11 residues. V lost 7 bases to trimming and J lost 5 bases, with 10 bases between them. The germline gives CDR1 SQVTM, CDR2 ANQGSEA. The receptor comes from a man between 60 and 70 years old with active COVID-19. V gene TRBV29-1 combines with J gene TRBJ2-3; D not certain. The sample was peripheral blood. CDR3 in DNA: TGCAGCGCCCCCCCTATAGATACGCAGTATTTT. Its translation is CSAPPIDTQYF.